The entry that follows covers one T cell receptor (beta chain) sequence. The length of the CDR3 is 15 residues. The V gene lost 7 bases and the J gene lost 10 bases, with 23 bases spanning the gap. The V gene's germline CDR1 is MNHEY and CDR2 SVGAGI. The entry originates in a study of control samples from healthy donors and cancer patients. Here immunoSEQ multiplex PCR was the method, and the copy in TCRdb shows in-frame clones only, minus some. The repertoire holds more than 150,000 clones, with around 90% as singletons. The sample consisted of blood. This chain connects TRBV6-5 to TRBJ2-1; maybe TRBD2 (6 bases). The source is a woman aged 25 to 39 in good health. The CDR3 DNA reads as TGTGCCAGCACCCGAGGGAGCGGACCCGCGGGAGAGCAGTTCTTC. Translated: CASTRGSGPAGEQFF.